These 2 T cell receptor beta chains share one sample of origin, sequenced in a study of CD8 T cells in ankylosing spondylitis (dated by TCRdb to about 2017). Libraries were constructed by 5' RACE. TCRdb names Illumina HiSeq 2500 as the instrument used. The public reads were run again by TCRdb, first through fastp at Q25 and then through MiXCR, and only productive beta chains were kept. Every entry covers one CDR3 protein and lists the most common genes and DNA from its rows. The sample table holds about 240,000 distinct CDR3 sequences, of which about 10% were seen once. Of the sample, around 6.5% is held by the ten largest clones. The source material was blood, either unsorted or a sorted T cell fraction (not recorded which). All receptors derive from a male donor with ankylosing spondylitis or in good health (not recorded which).

This clonotype was seen ten or more times. The genes are TRBV5-1 and TRBJ2-7; D tentatively fits TRBD1 or TRBD2 (5 bases each). The germline V gene encodes CDR1 SGHRS and CDR2 YFSETQ. V dropped 2 bases and J dropped 10 bases, with 16 bases sitting between them. CDR3 length: 13 amino acids. The CDR3 loop is CASSFESGAHQYF. The CDR3, as DNA: TGCGCCAGCAGCTTCGAATCCGGGGCCCACCAGTACTTC.

This clonotype was detected many times. The rearrangement uses TRBV6-1 and TRBJ2-3, with D perhaps matching TRBD1 or TRBD2 (5 bases each). V dropped 7 bases and J dropped 4 bases, with 15 bases sitting between them. Germline V gene data show CDR1 as MNHNS and CDR2 as SASEGT. The CDR3 length is 14 residues. CDR3 nucleotide sequence: TGTGCCAGCATCCCCTCTCTGGGGGCAGATACGCAGTATTTT. This codes for CASIPSLGADTQYF.